The 23 T cell receptor beta chains below come from one sample, sequenced in a study of CD8 T cells in ankylosing spondylitis. TCRdb re-called the 5' RACE reads with MiXCR, one entry per CDR3 protein. The sample includes 240,000 or so distinct CDR3 sequences, around 9.2% of them seen just once. The sequencing input was blood, either unsorted or a sorted T cell fraction (not recorded which). These receptors all stem from a male donor with ankylosing spondylitis or in good health (not recorded which).

This clonotype was seen ten or more times. The V call is TRBV19, the J call TRBJ1-5; 7 positions match TRBD1. CDR1 LNHDA and CDR2 SQIVND come from the germline V gene (reference sequence). The CDR3 has 17 residues. V shed 6 bases and J 7 bases; nucleotides not matched to a gene: 18. Written as DNA, the CDR3 is TGTGCCAGTAGCCCTCTGCCGGGACAGCGACGGGGGCAGCCCCAGCATTTT. Translated: CASSPLPGQRRGQPQHF.

The sample holds a few counts of this clonotype. The chain links TRBV30 to TRBJ2-2; no clear D. The CDR3 consists of 11 residues. Per germline, CDR1 GTSNPN and CDR2 SVGIG (reference sequence). V lost 3 bases and J 7 bases, leaving 6 bases between the germline ends. The CDR3: CAWSLDGELFF. Here the CDR3 DNA reads TGTGCCTGGAGCCTTGACGGGGAGCTGTTTTTT.

There are many counts of this clonotype. The CDR3 bases are TGTGCCATCATGGGGGGGCAAGGGAACAATGAGCAGTTCTTC. It specifies CAIMGGQGNNEQFF. This chain links TRBV6-1 with TRBJ2-1, with D maybe TRBD2 (7 bases). V lost 10 bases, J lost 5 bases, and 18 bases lay in between. The CDR3 spans 14 residues. Germline CDR1 reads MNHNS; CDR2 reads SASEGT.

The chain carries TRBV27 and TRBJ1-3, with 7 bases that match TRBD1. Germline V gene data show CDR1 as MNHEY and CDR2 as SMNVEV (reference sequence). Trimming took 6 bases from V and 1 from J; bases not matched to a gene: 6. This CDR3 has 15 amino acids. Here the CDR3 reads CASSASGGSGNTIYF. CDR3 coding DNA: TGTGCCAGCAGCGCTTCAGGGGGGTCTGGAAACACCATATATTTT.

This clonotype was seen more than once but under ten times. V is TRBV5-6 and J is TRBJ2-7, with 7 bases matching TRBD1. The V segment lost 0 bases and the J segment 4 bases; nucleotides outside the gene matches: 7. The CDR3 sequence is 15 residues long. The germline gives CDR1 SGHDT, CDR2 YYEEEE. The chain's CDR3 is CASSLERGRTYEQYF. The CDR3 nucleotides are TGTGCCAGCAGCTTGGAGAGGGGGCGCACGTACGAGCAGTACTTC.

Concerning this clonotype itself: This clone may be a read error of a much larger clone one base away. The V call is TRBV7-2, the J call TRBJ2-7, with a possible D match to TRBD1 (6 bases). V was trimmed by 1 base and J by 6 bases, leaving 13 bases between them. Germline V lookup: CDR1 SGHTA, CDR2 FQGNSA. The CDR3 is 14 residues long. The CDR3 coding sequence is TGTGCCAGCAGCTTAGAGAGACAGGCTTCCGAGCAGTACTTC. It is translated as CASSLERQASEQYF.

This clonotype was found many times. The V call is TRBV20-1, the J call TRBJ2-7; D not certain. V lost 2 bases and J lost 7, with 12 bases in between. CDR1 DFQATT and CDR2 SNEGSKA come from the germline V gene (reference sequence). The CDR3 extends over 12 amino acids. The CDR3 sequence: CSARPSAGEQYF. CDR3 nucleotides: TGCAGTGCTAGACCATCCGCCGGGGAGCAGTACTTC.

In this sample, this clonotype turned up once. It may be a read error: a sequence one base away is much more abundant. The V gene is TRBV20-1, the J gene TRBJ2-3, with D perhaps matching TRBD2 (6 bases). Per the germline V gene, CDR1 is DFQATT and CDR2 is SNEGSKA (reference sequence). The V gene lost 0 bases and the J gene lost 8 bases, with 12 bases spanning the gap. The CDR3 contains 13 residues. This chain's CDR3 is CSAREGGKATQYF. The DNA for the CDR3 is TGCAGTGCTAGAGAGGGCGGGAAGGCTACGCAGTATTTT.

Ten or more counts support this clonotype. The CDR3 DNA reads as TGCGCCAGCAGCGGGGAAGGGACAGGGATGTACGAGCAGTACTTC. Amino acid sequence: CASSGEGTGMYEQYF. The chain links TRBV5-1 to TRBJ2-7; 9 positions match TRBD1. Germline V gene data show CDR1 as SGHRS and CDR2 as YFSETQ. Losses at the gene ends were 4 bases for V and 4 bases for J; bases not matched to a gene: 9. The CDR3 is 15 residues long. Together with reference TRBV5-1 and TRBJ2-7, the CDR3 gives the full variable domain: KAGVTQTPRYLIKTRGQQVTLSCSPISGHRSVSWYQQTPGQGLQFLFEYFSETQRNKGNFPGRFSGRQFSNSRSEMNVSTLELGDSALYLCASSGEGTGMYEQYFGPGTRLTVT.

This chain connects TRBV20-1 to TRBJ1-2; D not resolved. V was trimmed by 6 bases and J by 2 bases, leaving 19 bases between them. The CDR3 sequence is 15 residues long. The germline gives CDR1 DFQATT, CDR2 SNEGSKA (reference sequence). The CDR3 bases are TGCAGTGCCAAGGACTCTAGCGAGGCCAACTATGGCTACACCTTC. Translation: CSAKDSSEANYGYTF.

Many counts were recorded for this clonotype. The genes are TRBV12-3 or TRBV12-4 and TRBJ1-1; D not certain. The V and J ends lost 6 bases and 3 bases respectively, with 14 bases between them. This CDR3 comprises 14 residues. Written as DNA, the CDR3 is TGTGCCAGCAGGATCGGTATTCGCGACACTGAAGCTTTCTTT. Residues: CASRIGIRDTEAFF.

This clonotype was counted ten times or more. The chain carries TRBV7-2 and TRBJ1-2; the match to TRBD1 covers 8 bases. The CDR3 is 15 amino acids. Trimming took 5 bases from V and 2 from J; bases not matched to a gene: 7. The germline V gene has CDR1 SGHTA and CDR2 FQGNSA. CDR3 sequence: CASSATGGGNYGYTF. CDR3 DNA sequence: TGTGCCAGCAGCGCTACAGGGGGGGGAAACTATGGCTACACCTTC. Looking up the rest from reference TRBV7-2 and TRBJ1-2 gives the full variable domain: GAGVSQSPSNKVTEKGKDVELRCDPISGHTALYWYRQSLGQGLEFLIYFQGNSAPDKSGLPSDRFSAERTGGSVSTLTIQRTQQEDSAVYLCASSATGGGNYGYTFGSGTRLTVV.

This clonotype was recorded at least ten times. The V gene is TRBV12-3 or TRBV12-4, the J gene TRBJ2-7; 7 bases line up with TRBD2. The CDR3 loop spans 14 amino acids. V lost 0 bases and J lost 3; bases outside the gene matches: 2. The DNA of the CDR3 is TGTGCCAGCAGTTTAGCGGGAGGGAGCTACGAGCAGTACTTC. Translating gives CASSLAGGSYEQYF.

A few counts support this clonotype. The genes are TRBV7-9 and TRBJ1-4; TRBD1 is a possible D gene (5 bases). The CDR3 has 15 residues. V lost 6 bases and J 5 bases, leaving 16 bases between the germline ends. CDR1 SEHNR and CDR2 FQNEAQ come from the germline V gene (reference sequence). CDR3 nucleotides: TGTGCCAGCAGTTTGGGACGCTTGGTAAATGAAAAACTGTTTTTT. It translates to CASSLGRLVNEKLFF.

The table lists this clonotype with many counts. This chain connects TRBV6-2 or TRBV6-3 to TRBJ1-1, with a possible D match to TRBD1 (5 bases). Germline loops: CDR1 MNHEY, CDR2 SVGEGT. The CDR3 sequence is 13 residues long. The V end lost 8 bases, the J end lost 11 bases, and 21 bases lay between the germline ends. The CDR3 sequence is CASEPRGENGAFF. The DNA for the CDR3 is TGTGCCAGCGAACCACGGGGGGAGAACGGTGCTTTCTTT.

This clonotype was found a few times. The CDR3 sequence is CASSLNPSQGTDTQYF. The CDR3 bases are TGCGCCAGCAGCCTTAACCCATCCCAGGGCACAGATACGCAGTATTTT. V usage is TRBV4-3 and J usage is TRBJ2-3; D is unclear. The germline V gene encodes CDR1 LGHNA and CDR2 YSLEER. The CDR3 is 16 residues long. Trimming stripped 4 bases from V and 1 base from J, with 15 bases between.

For this clonotype: This may come from a read error, since a much larger clone is one base off. The chain has TRBV12-3 or TRBV12-4 and TRBJ2-5; D unclear. CDR3 length: 14 residues. The V gene lost 5 bases and the J gene lost 7 bases, with 17 bases spanning the gap. The DNA for the CDR3 is TGTGCCAGCAGTCCTTCGACTTCTGCAGGGACCCAGTACTTC. Translation gives CASSPSTSAGTQYF.

The table lists this clonotype with many counts. The chain joins TRBV5-1 to TRBJ2-7; TRBD1 agrees at 8 bases. Trimming cost V 2 bases and J 5 bases; bases outside gene matches: 18. Germline CDR1 is SGHRS and CDR2 is YFSETQ. This CDR3 spans 18 amino acids. CDR3 region: CASSFYPSRGHVIHEQYF. CDR3 nucleotide sequence: TGCGCCAGCAGCTTTTACCCCTCCAGGGGGCACGTCATCCACGAGCAGTACTTC.

This clonotype was seen a few times. This chain connects TRBV11-2 to TRBJ2-7; 11 positions match TRBD2. The CDR3 covers 17 residues. With V trimmed by 0 bases and J by 0 bases, 4 bases remained unmatched. Germline loops: CDR1 SGHAT, CDR2 FQNNGV. The CDR3 coding sequence is TGTGCCAGCAGCTTAGAGGGACTAGCGGAGAGCTCCTACGAGCAGTACTTC. Protein product: CASSLEGLAESSYEQYF.

This clonotype was found a few times. The gene calls are TRBV6-5 and TRBJ1-5, with 8 positions matching TRBD1. The CDR3 is made up of 17 amino acids. CDR1 is MNHEY and CDR2 is SVGAGI in the germline V gene. V lost 4 bases and J lost 1; bases outside the gene matches: 9. The CDR3: CASSLGLDRGSNQPQHF. As DNA, the CDR3 is TGTGCCAGCAGTTTGGGCCTTGACAGGGGAAGCAATCAGCCCCAGCATTTT.

This clonotype occurred a few times. The rearrangement links TRBV4-2 to TRBJ2-7; D unclear. The V gene lost 0 bases and the J gene lost 3 bases, with 9 bases spanning the gap. Germline V gene sequence: CDR1 LGHNA, CDR2 YNFKEQ. This CDR3 region has 14 residues. The CDR3 protein is CASSQDKDGYEQYF. CDR3 in DNA: TGTGCCAGCAGCCAAGATAAAGACGGCTACGAGCAGTACTTC.

The chain couples TRBV5-1 to TRBJ2-5; D uncertain. The CDR3 is 12 amino acids. Trimming took 2 bases from V and 6 from J, leaving 8 bases between them. Per the germline V gene, CDR1 is SGHRS and CDR2 is YFSETQ. The CDR3 reads CASSFDPQTQYF. CDR3 DNA: TGCGCCAGCAGCTTCGACCCGCAGACCCAGTACTTC. Full variable domain (rest looked up from reference TRBV5-1 and TRBJ2-5): KAGVTQTPRYLIKTRGQQVTLSCSPISGHRSVSWYQQTPGQGLQFLFEYFSETQRNKGNFPGRFSGRQFSNSRSEMNVSTLELGDSALYLCASSFDPQTQYFGPGTRLLVL.

This clonotype was seen repeatedly, ten times or more. This chain joins TRBV4-3 and TRBJ2-1; TRBD2 matches 9 bases. Losses at the gene ends were 3 bases for V and 8 bases for J; bases not matched to a gene: 11. The CDR3 covers 16 residues. CDR1 is LGHNA, CDR2 YSLEER, per germline. As DNA, the CDR3 is TGCGCCAGCAGCCAGGAATTAGCGGGAGTGGGCGATGAGCAGTTCTTC. This gives the protein CASSQELAGVGDEQFF.